One and the same sample provided the 14 T cell receptor beta chains below, sequenced in a study of T-cell reconstitution after alpha-beta-depleted transplantation in children. For TCRbeta, the library was prepared with unique molecular identifiers. TCRdb passed the PCR reads through MiXCR, listing each CDR3 protein once. The sample has tens of thousands of distinct CDR3 sequences; under 60% are singletons. The specimen comprised peripheral blood, sampled before TCRalphabeta/CD19-depleted stem cell transplant. All receptors derive from a boy in the first two years of life with SCID, due to receive a stem cell transplant.

The chain couples TRBV5-1 to TRBJ2-3, with D possibly matching TRBD2 (6 bases). The CDR3 covers 14 residues. Germline CDR1 and CDR2: SGHRS and YFSETQ. V lost 3 bases, J lost 5 bases, and 13 bases lay in between. The CDR3 region has the DNA TGCGCCAGCAGCTATATAACGGGGGAAGATACGCAGTATTTT. Translating gives CASSYITGEDTQYF.

Here the CDR3 reads CSAASGGAKEQFF. As DNA, the CDR3 is TGCAGTGCTGCTAGCGGGGGGGCTAAAGAGCAGTTCTTC. The chain links TRBV20-1 to TRBJ2-1, with 12 bases identical to TRBD2. Germline V gives CDR1 DFQATT, CDR2 SNEGSKA (reference sequence). V shed 5 bases and J 10 bases; nucleotides not matched to a gene: 6. This CDR3 has 13 residues.

The V call is TRBV20-1, the J call TRBJ1-4; TRBD1 matches at 9 bases. Germline CDR1 reads DFQATT; CDR2 reads SNEGSKA (reference sequence). J was trimmed by 0 bases and V by 5 bases; bases with no gene match: 7. The CDR3 loop spans 16 amino acids. CDR3 coding DNA: TGCAGTGCTCTCGGACAGGGGTTTGCAACTAATGAAAAACTGTTTTTT. Its translation is CSALGQGFATNEKLFF.

The J gene is TRBJ1-5, the V gene TRBV18; TRBD1 is a possible D gene (5 bases). Germline-derived CDR1 and CDR2 are KGHSH and LQKENI. The CDR3 consists of 15 residues. V lost 3 bases and J 7 bases, leaving 16 bases between the germline ends. This chain's CDR3 is CASSPDSGIGQPQHF. The CDR3 DNA follows: TGTGCCAGCTCACCCGACAGTGGTATTGGGCAGCCCCAGCATTTT.

This clonotype has a count of ten or more. The gene calls are TRBV6-5 and TRBJ2-2; 11 nucleotides agree with TRBD2. With V trimmed by 6 bases and J by 6 bases, 3 bases remained unmatched. Germline V lookup: CDR1 MNHEY, CDR2 SVGAGI. This CDR3 contains 14 residues. CDR3 loop: CASSLAGGSGELFF. DNA for the CDR3: TGTGCCAGCAGCTTAGCGGGGGGGTCCGGGGAGCTGTTTTTT.

This clonotype came up a few times. The rearrangement joins TRBV7-9 to TRBJ2-1; 8 bases map to TRBD2. Germline CDR1 reads SEHNR; CDR2 reads FQNEAQ (reference sequence). The V segment lost 4 bases and the J segment 5 bases; nucleotides outside the gene matches: 7. CDR3 length: 15 amino acids. CDR3 sequence reads: CASSSLGLGNNEQFF. The CDR3 nucleotides are TGTGCCAGCAGCTCTTTGGGACTAGGTAACAATGAGCAGTTCTTC.

This chain uses TRBV5-1 with TRBJ2-3, with D hard to call. The CDR3 totals 12 residues. The V gene lost 3 bases and the J gene lost 11 bases, with 13 bases spanning the gap. The germline CDR1 and CDR2 sequences are SGHRS and YFSETQ. CDR3 in amino acids: CASSSPLELQYF. As DNA, the CDR3 is TGCGCCAGCAGCTCCCCCCTAGAACTGCAGTATTTT.

The chain uses TRBV12-3 or TRBV12-4 and TRBJ2-3, with D hard to call. V dropped 4 bases and J dropped 2 bases, with 16 bases sitting between them. This CDR3 has 16 amino acids. The CDR3 sequence: CASSSDSLNPTDTQYF. Here the CDR3 DNA reads TGTGCCAGCAGTTCCGACTCCCTCAACCCCACAGATACGCAGTATTTT.

This clonotype was seen many times. The chain carries TRBV11-2 and TRBJ1-1; D is unresolved. Germline-derived CDR1 and CDR2 are SGHAT and FQNNGV. The V gene lost 5 bases and the J gene lost 1 base, with 14 bases spanning the gap. This CDR3 region has 15 residues. This chain's CDR3 is CASSPPPSANTEAFF. The DNA of the CDR3 is TGTGCCAGCAGCCCCCCCCCGTCGGCGAACACTGAAGCTTTCTTT. The full variable domain, rest sourced from reference TRBV11-2 and TRBJ1-1, is EAGVAQSPRYKIIEKRQSVAFWCNPISGHATLYWYQQILGQGPKLLIQFQNNGVVDDSQLPKDRFSAERLKGVDSTLKIQPAKLEDSAVYLCASSPPPSANTEAFFGQGTRLTVV.

The J gene is TRBJ2-3, the V gene TRBV5-6; D is perhaps TRBD1 (6 bases). CDR1 is SGHDT, CDR2 YYEEEE, per germline. The CDR3 has 15 amino acids. With 1 base removed from V and 2 bases from J, the gap between germline ends came to 11 bases. The CDR3 DNA reads TGTGCCAGCAGCTTGCGGGCAGGGGTCACAGATACGCAGTATTTT. Residues: CASSLRAGVTDTQYF.

V gene TRBV28 combines with J gene TRBJ2-6; D gene ambiguous. V lost 10 bases and J lost 0, with 7 bases in between. CDR3 length: 13 amino acids. The germline V gene has CDR1 MDHEN and CDR2 SYDVKM. CDR3 nucleotide sequence: TGTGCCACGATGGGCTCTGGGGCCAACGTCCTGACTTTC. Translated: CATMGSGANVLTF.

V usage is TRBV20-1 and J usage is TRBJ2-3, with D tentatively TRBD2 (6 bases). Deletions cut 3 bases from V and 2 bases from J, with 12 bases between. CDR1 and CDR2 (germline): DFQATT, SNEGSKA (reference sequence). The length of the CDR3 is 14 residues. CDR3 region: CSASIGGDTDTQYF. In nucleotides, the CDR3 is TGCAGTGCTAGTATAGGCGGGGACACAGATACGCAGTATTTT.

This chain joins TRBV6-2 or TRBV6-3 and TRBJ2-1; 11 positions match TRBD2. Trimming cost V 7 bases and J 8 bases; bases outside gene matches: 1. The CDR3 totals 12 residues. Looked up from germline, CDR1 is MNHEY and CDR2 is SVGEGT. CDR3 bases: TGTGCCAGCACGGGACTAGCGGATGAGCAGTTCTTC. Amino acid sequence: CASTGLADEQFF.

The rearrangement joins TRBV20-1 to TRBJ2-6; D is undetermined. Between the trimmed V and J ends, which lost 6 bases and 0 bases, there was a span of 12 bases. Per germline, CDR1 DFQATT and CDR2 SNEGSKA (reference sequence). The CDR3 runs 15 residues. CDR3 amino acids: CSAQRTGSGANVLTF. CDR3 sequence (DNA): TGCAGTGCCCAGCGAACGGGCTCTGGGGCCAACGTCCTGACTTTC.